The rows below give T cell receptor beta chains drawn from one sample of a study of blood T cell repertoires in COVID-19. The assay was immunoSEQ multiplex PCR, and TCRdb's table has in-frame clones only and misses some. This sample has about 240,000 clones; approximately 83% occur once, and the top ten carry over 7.5%. The sequenced material came from peripheral blood. The receptors were gathered from a woman of 80 years or more with acute or convalescent COVID-19. CDR3s include the opening cysteine and the closing phenylalanine or tryptophan. The D gene is left open where the match is weak. Expanded clones get a size class; other rows say once, few or many, or leave the size out.

V gene	D gene	J gene	clone size	CDR3 protein	CDR3 DNA
TRBV7-2	TRBD1	TRBJ2-2	.	CASTQDRADTGELFF	TGTGCCAGCACCCAGGACAGGGCGGACACCGGGGAGCTGTTTTTT
TRBV5-4	TRBD1	TRBJ2-2	.	CASSLGDRLNTGELFF	TGTGCCAGCAGCTTGGGGGACAGGCTGAACACCGGGGAGCTGTTTTTT
TRBV7-3	.	TRBJ2-3	.	CASSPPGADTQYF	TGTGCCAGCAGCCCCCCCGGGGCAGATACGCAGTATTTT
TRBV3-1/TRBV3-2	TRBD1	TRBJ2-7	.	CASSQEQGQGYEQYF	TGTGCCAGCAGCCAAGAACAGGGACAGGGGTACGAGCAGTACTTC
TRBV28	.	TRBJ1-1	.	CASSPIGRTGAEAFF	TGTGCCAGCAGTCCTATAGGGAGAACGGGGGCTGAAGCTTTCTTT
TRBV19	.	TRBJ1-5	.	CASKDWGLADSRGNQPQHF	TGTGCCAGTAAGGATTGGGGTTTGGCGGACTCCCGTGGCAATCAGCCCCAGCATTTT
TRBV15	TRBD1	TRBJ1-3	once	CATSRETGWGNTIYF	TGTGCCACCAGCAGAGAGACAGGGTGGGGAAACACCATATATTTT
TRBV6-5	TRBD1	TRBJ1-1	.	CASTTGGWSATEAFF	TGTGCCAGCACCACAGGGGGCTGGTCCGCTACTGAAGCTTTCTTT
TRBV28	.	TRBJ2-1	.	CASSAPLEQFF	TGTGCCAGCAGTGCCCCACTTGAGCAGTTCTTC
TRBV28	TRBD1	TRBJ2-7	.	CASSSRQGYAVEQYF	TGTGCCAGCAGTTCCAGACAGGGGTACGCTGTCGAGCAGTACTTC
TRBV5-4	.	TRBJ2-7	.	CASSLDRFNEQYF	TGTGCCAGCAGCTTAGACAGGTTCAACGAGCAGTACTTC
TRBV28	TRBD1	TRBJ2-5	.	CASSYQTGGAETQYF	TGTGCCAGCAGTTACCAAACAGGGGGCGCGGAGACCCAGTACTTC
TRBV3-1/TRBV3-2	.	TRBJ1-2	few	CASSHSSGNYGYTF	TGTGCCAGCAGCCATTCCTCGGGGAACTATGGCTACACCTTC
TRBV5-1	TRBD2	TRBJ2-1	.	CASSLAGGHYNEQFF	TGCGCCAGCAGCCTAGCGGGGGGGCACTACAATGAGCAGTTCTTC
TRBV15	.	TRBJ1-1	.	CATSRDYSQNTEAFF	TGTGCCACCAGCAGAGATTATAGCCAGAACACTGAAGCTTTCTTT
TRBV4-1	TRBD1	TRBJ1-4	.	CASSQGPGQGVTTNEKLFF	TGCGCCAGCAGCCAAGGGCCGGGACAGGGGGTAACAACTAATGAAAAACTGTTTTTT
TRBV18	TRBD1	TRBJ1-2	.	CASLPGQGIGYTF	TGTGCCAGCTTGCCTGGACAGGGTATCGGCTACACCTTC
TRBV2	TRBD1	TRBJ1-5	.	CASSERGLSNQPQHF	TGTGCCAGCAGTGAAAGGGGGCTTAGCAATCAGCCCCAGCATTTT
TRBV7-3	TRBD1	TRBJ1-2	.	CASSPTGQAWGYTF	TGTGCCAGCAGCCCAACGGGACAGGCTTGGGGCTACACCTTC
TRBV14	TRBD1	TRBJ1-2	.	CASSQEAGQGHYGYTF	TGTGCCAGCAGCCAAGAAGCGGGACAGGGCCACTATGGCTACACCTTC
TRBV5-8	.	TRBJ2-3	.	CASSLFGGRTQYF	TGTGCCAGCAGCTTGTTCGGAGGCCGGACGCAGTATTTT
TRBV18	TRBD1	TRBJ1-1	.	CASSQTRGQTEAFF	TGTGCCAGCTCACAAACCAGGGGGCAAACTGAAGCTTTCTTT
TRBV5-4	TRBD2	TRBJ2-3	.	CATCSGGHTSTDTQYF	TGTGCCACCTGTAGCGGGGGGCACACTAGCACAGATACGCAGTATTTT
TRBV7-8	.	TRBJ2-1	.	CASSLGGDWTYNEQFF	TGTGCCAGCAGCTTAGGGGGGGATTGGACCTACAATGAGCAGTTCTTC
TRBV6-6	TRBD2	TRBJ2-5	.	CASSSGGVGETQYF	TGTGCCAGCAGTAGCGGGGGCGTCGGAGAGACCCAGTACTTC
TRBV10-3	TRBD1	TRBJ1-3	.	CAIGPFTGEGGNTIYF	TGTGCCATCGGACCTTTCACAGGGGAAGGTGGAAACACCATATATTTT
TRBV12-3/TRBV12-4	.	TRBJ1-5	once	CASRSTGNQPQHF	TGTGCCAGCAGGTCGACAGGCAATCAGCCCCAGCATTTT
TRBV30	.	TRBJ1-2	.	CAWEPADGYTF	TGTGCCTGGGAGCCTGCGGATGGCTACACCTTC
TRBV2	TRBD2	TRBJ2-3	.	CASSDPRGAFPGDTQYF	TGTGCCAGCAGTGACCCGCGGGGGGCTTTCCCGGGGGATACGCAGTATTTT
TRBV18	TRBD1	TRBJ1-2	.	CASSRGGQGFYGYTF	TGTGCCAGCTCACGTGGGGGACAGGGATTCTATGGCTACACCTTC
TRBV2	.	TRBJ1-5	once	CASTPDSRNQPQHF	TGTGCCAGCACCCCGGACAGCCGCAATCAGCCCCAGCATTTT
TRBV19	.	TRBJ1-5	.	CASSLRGRGSNQPQHF	TGTGCCAGTAGTCTCAGGGGCAGGGGCAGCAATCAGCCCCAGCATTTT
TRBV20-1	TRBD1	TRBJ1-1	many	CSALDRGDAFF	TGCAGTGCCCTGGACAGGGGAGACGCTTTCTTT
TRBV7-3	.	TRBJ1-1	.	CASSSNRNTEAFF	TGTGCCAGCAGCTCCAACAGGAACACTGAAGCTTTCTTT
TRBV3-1/TRBV3-2	.	TRBJ2-6	.	CASSQAGLTSGANVLTF	TGTGCCAGCAGCCAAGCGGGACTGACCTCTGGGGCCAACGTCCTGACTTTC
TRBV5-1	.	TRBJ1-1	.	CASSLGEGWNTEAFF	TGCGCCAGCAGCTTGGGAGAGGGTTGGAACACTGAAGCTTTCTTT
TRBV3-1/TRBV3-2	TRBD1	TRBJ1-4	.	CASSLRGTGGEKLFF	TGTGCCAGCAGCCTAAGAGGGACAGGGGGAGAAAAACTGTTTTTT
TRBV6-5	TRBD2	TRBJ2-1	.	CASSIAGGYNEQFF	TGTGCCAGCAGTATAGCGGGGGGCTACAATGAGCAGTTCTTC
TRBV29-1	TRBD1	TRBJ2-7	.	CSAGQGSSYEQYF	TGCAGCGCCGGACAGGGTTCCTCCTACGAGCAGTACTTC
TRBV19	.	TRBJ1-5	.	CASSEHPTSHSNQPQHF	TGTGCCAGTAGTGAGCACCCGACATCTCATAGCAATCAGCCCCAGCATTTT
TRBV7-2	TRBD2	TRBJ2-7	.	CASSTSGGVLREQYF	TGTGCCAGCAGCACTAGCGGGGGGGTCTTAAGGGAGCAGTACTTC
TRBV19	.	TRBJ2-5	.	CASSSDSAYQETQYF	TGTGCCAGTAGTTCAGACTCTGCTTACCAAGAGACCCAGTACTTC